This entry lists 23 T cell receptor beta chains sequenced from one sample in a study of T-cell reconstitution after alpha-beta-depleted transplantation in children. Using unique molecular identifiers, the investigators prepared the TCRbeta library. MiXCR, run by TCRdb on the PCR reads, gives a single entry per CDR3 protein. The sample lists 90,000 to 120,000 distinct CDR3 sequences; roughly 6.1% were seen once. The specimen comprised PBMCs, mostly from graft donor cells, sampled 360 days after TCRalphabeta/CD19-depleted stem cell transplant. The receptor set was obtained from a male patient under 10 years old who had a stem cell transplant for acute lymphoblastic leukemia, so the T cells may come from the graft donor.

This rearrangement joins TRBV5-1 to TRBJ2-3; TRBD1 or TRBD2 may be the D gene (6 bases each). The CDR3 runs 15 residues. V was pared by 2 bases and J by 2 bases, with 12 bases between. Per germline, CDR1 SGHRS and CDR2 YFSETQ. The CDR3 reads CASSFRGPHTDTQYF. CDR3 sequence (DNA): TGCGCCAGCAGCTTTCGGGGGCCCCACACAGATACGCAGTATTTT.

The chain couples TRBV20-1 to TRBJ2-7; TRBD2 agrees at 7 bases. Unmatched junction bases numbered 8, after V lost 3 bases and J lost 6 bases. The length of the CDR3 is 13 residues. Germline CDR1 is DFQATT and CDR2 is SNEGSKA (reference sequence). The CDR3 DNA reads as TGCAGTGCTAGGGGAGGGAGGCCCGGCGAGCAGTACTTC. Protein sequence: CSARGGRPGEQYF.

The gene calls are TRBV12-5 and TRBJ2-7; D remains unclear. Trimming cost V 6 bases and J 7 bases, with 13 bases left between them. Germline V gene data show CDR1 as LGHNT and CDR2 as FRNRAP. This CDR3 is built from 12 residues. CDR3 sequence: CASGLGHREQYF. Written as DNA, the CDR3 is TGTGCTAGTGGCCTGGGCCACCGAGAGCAGTACTTC.

The chain links TRBV18 to TRBJ1-4, with D perhaps matching TRBD1 (6 bases). Trimming cost V 3 bases and J 3 bases, with 11 bases left between them. The CDR3 is 15 residues long. The germline gives CDR1 KGHSH, CDR2 LQKENI. The CDR3 sequence: CASSPPDSPNEKLFF. The CDR3, as DNA: TGTGCCAGCTCACCTCCGGACAGTCCTAATGAAAAACTGTTTTTT. The complete variable domain, with remaining parts taken from reference TRBV18 and TRBJ1-4, reads NAGVMQNPRHLVRRRGQEARLRCSPMKGHSHVYWYRQLPEEGLKFMVYLQKENIIDESGMPKERFSAEFPKEGPSILRIQQVVRGDSAAYFCASSPPDSPNEKLFFGSGTQLSVL.

This clonotype was detected ten times or more. This chain links TRBV7-3 with TRBJ2-1, with TRBD2 matching 9 bases. CDR3 length equals 16 residues. Germline-derived CDR1 and CDR2 are SGHTA and FQGTGA. V shed 5 bases, J shed 2 bases, and the junction held 7 bases outside the gene matches. The CDR3 sequence: CASSLRLAGAYNEQFF. The DNA of the CDR3 is TGTGCCAGCAGCCTCCGATTAGCGGGGGCCTACAATGAGCAGTTCTTC.

This clonotype was observed at least ten times. The V call is TRBV7-6, the J call TRBJ1-1; D is uncertain. The V end was cut by 4 bases, the J end by 5 bases, with 5 bases between. The CDR3 runs 11 residues. The germline CDR1 and CDR2 sequences are SGHVS and FNYEAQ. The CDR3 DNA reads as TGTGCCAGCAGCTATGGAACTGAAGCTTTCTTT. It is translated as CASSYGTEAFF.

This chain uses TRBV29-1 with TRBJ2-7, with 9 bases fitting TRBD2. CDR1 SQVTM and CDR2 ANQGSEA come from the germline V gene. The CDR3 totals 13 residues. V shed 6 bases and J 5 bases; nucleotides not matched to a gene: 8. The CDR3 DNA follows: TGCAGCGTATGGCTAGCGGGATACAACGAGCAGTACTTC. Amino acids: CSVWLAGYNEQYF.

Many counts were recorded for this clonotype. V usage is TRBV7-2 and J usage is TRBJ2-2; D is unclear. Trimming removed 2 bases from V and 8 bases from J, with 9 bases in between. The CDR3 has 13 residues. Per the germline V gene, CDR1 is SGHTA and CDR2 is FQGNSA. Here the CDR3 DNA reads TGTGCCAGCAGCTTATTAGGACCTGGGGAGCTGTTTTTT. As protein: CASSLLGPGELFF.

This clonotype came up many times. V and J are TRBV7-6 and TRBJ2-2, with no clear D. The length of the CDR3 is 15 residues. Per germline, CDR1 SGHVS and CDR2 FNYEAQ. Trimming removed 7 bases from V and 2 bases from J, with 14 bases in between. The CDR3 protein is CASTSPSENTGELFF. The CDR3 DNA reads TGTGCCAGCACCTCCCCCAGCGAAAACACCGGGGAGCTGTTTTTT. Complete variable domain (other parts from reference TRBV7-6 and TRBJ2-2): GAGVSQSPRYKVTKRGQDVALRCDPISGHVSLYWYRQALGQGPEFLTYFNYEAQQDKSGLPNDRFSAERPEGSISTLTIQRTEQRDSAMYRCASTSPSENTGELFFGEGSRLTVL.

There are a few counts of this clonotype. The V call is TRBV20-1, the J call TRBJ1-2, with unresolved D. CDR1 is DFQATT and CDR2 is SNEGSKA in the germline V gene (reference sequence). CDR3 length: 13 residues. V was trimmed by 1 base and J by 8 bases, leaving 14 bases between them. This CDR3 reads CSARVRRLTGYTF. DNA of the CDR3: TGCAGTGCTAGAGTCCGGAGGCTGACCGGCTACACCTTC.

CDR3 in amino acids: CAWSAGIETQYF. The CDR3 nucleotides read TGTGCCTGGAGCGCAGGGATAGAGACCCAGTACTTC. The V call is TRBV30, the J call TRBJ2-5; TRBD1 is a possible D gene (5 bases). CDR3 size: 12 residues. Trimming left V 3 bases short and J 4 bases short, with 9 bases between. The germline V gene encodes CDR1 GTSNPN and CDR2 SVGIG (reference sequence).

This clonotype was seen repeatedly, ten times or more. This chain uses TRBV7-2 with TRBJ2-7; 7 bases are a match to TRBD1. Per the germline V gene, CDR1 is SGHTA and CDR2 is FQGNSA. CDR3 length: 15 amino acids. V trimming: 8 bases; J trimming: 3 bases; junction bases outside the gene matches: 13. The CDR3 spells CASHFGQARFYEQYF. As DNA, the CDR3 is TGTGCCAGCCACTTCGGACAGGCGCGGTTCTACGAGCAGTACTTC.

The gene calls are TRBV11-3 and TRBJ2-1; 11 nucleotides agree with TRBD2. Germline CDR1 and CDR2: SGHNT and YENEEA. The CDR3 covers 16 residues. After removal of 4 bases from V and 9 bases from J, the junction contained 11 bases not matched to a gene. The CDR3 sequence is CASSSRTSGWVGEQFF. In DNA form, the CDR3 reads TGTGCCAGCAGCTCACGGACTAGCGGGTGGGTAGGTGAGCAGTTCTTC.

The chain recombines TRBV28 with TRBJ2-5; 7 bases map to TRBD2. Germline CDR1 reads MDHEN; CDR2 reads SYDVKM. Trimming removed 6 bases from V and 3 bases from J; junction bases left unmatched: 10. The CDR3 consists of 15 residues. The CDR3 nucleotides are TGTGCCAGCAGCCCCGCCGGGGGGACCAAAGAGACCCAGTACTTC. This translates into CASSPAGGTKETQYF.

This clonotype has at least ten counts. The genes are TRBV28 and TRBJ2-7; 14 nucleotides match TRBD2. There are 17 residues in the CDR3. CDR1 is MDHEN, CDR2 SYDVKM, per germline. V shed 5 bases, J shed 3 bases, and the junction held 9 bases outside the gene matches. The CDR3 DNA reads TGTGCCAGCAGTCCCGGACTAGCGGGGGGTCGCAGCTACGAGCAGTACTTC. Protein: CASSPGLAGGRSYEQYF.

This clonotype was counted at least ten times. The chain links TRBV28 to TRBJ2-1; TRBD1 matches 9 bases. The CDR3 contains 15 residues. Trimming at V came to 5 bases and at J to 5 bases, leaving 7 bases not matched to a gene. Germline V CDR1 and CDR2: MDHEN, SYDVKM. The CDR3: CASSPTWDRDNEQFF. CDR3 in DNA: TGTGCCAGCAGTCCGACCTGGGACAGGGACAATGAGCAGTTCTTC.

This clonotype turned up a few times. The J gene is TRBJ2-1, the V gene TRBV7-3; D tentatively fits TRBD1 or TRBD2 (6 bases each). The CDR3 has 14 amino acids. Germline V gene data show CDR1 as SGHTA and CDR2 as FQGTGA. Trimming stripped 5 bases from V and 7 bases from J, with 15 bases between. The DNA for the CDR3 is TGTGCCAGCAGCCTCGAACGAGGGGGGAATGAGCAGTTCTTC. Its protein is CASSLERGGNEQFF.

This clonotype has more than one count but fewer than ten. V gene TRBV11-2 combines with J gene TRBJ1-3; tentatively, D is TRBD1 (5 bases). Trimming took off 1 base at V and 2 bases at J, with 9 bases between the two ends. Germline loops: CDR1 SGHAT, CDR2 FQNNGV. The CDR3 is 15 amino acids. The CDR3 here is CASSLARVPGNTIYF. Written as DNA, the CDR3 is TGTGCCAGCAGCTTAGCCAGGGTACCTGGAAACACCATATATTTT.

In its sample, this clonotype was seen many times. This rearrangement joins TRBV7-2 to TRBJ2-7; a possible D gene is TRBD2 (6 bases). The germline V gene has CDR1 SGHTA and CDR2 FQGNSA. The CDR3 loop spans 15 amino acids. V lost 1 base and J 0 bases, leaving 10 bases between the germline ends. This CDR3 reads CASSLVGGNSYEQYF. As DNA, the CDR3 is TGTGCCAGCAGCTTAGTAGGCGGGAACTCCTACGAGCAGTACTTC.

The chain joins TRBV7-2 to TRBJ1-6; D gene unclear. This CDR3 spans 16 amino acids. Deletions cut 5 bases from V and 0 bases from J, with 11 bases between. The germline CDR1 and CDR2 sequences are SGHTA and FQGNSA. The CDR3 is CASSATDSSYNSPLHF. In nucleotides, the CDR3 is TGTGCCAGCAGCGCGACGGATAGCTCCTATAATTCACCCCTCCACTTT.

At least ten counts were recorded for this clonotype. The rearrangement joins TRBV5-1 to TRBJ2-7; 13 nucleotides align to TRBD2. The CDR3 covers 15 residues. V lost 6 bases and J lost 4; bases outside the gene matches: 7. Germline assignment: CDR1 SGHRS and CDR2 YFSETQ. CDR3 region: CASKTSGGARYEQYF. The CDR3 DNA is TGCGCCAGCAAAACTAGCGGGGGGGCAAGGTACGAGCAGTACTTC.

The sample holds many counts of this clonotype. V usage is TRBV7-9 and J usage is TRBJ2-7; D is perhaps TRBD1 or TRBD2 (5 bases each). This CDR3 is built from 15 residues. The ends were cut back, 4 bases at V and 6 bases at J, with 19 bases in the middle. CDR1 and CDR2 (germline): SEHNR, FQNEAQ (reference sequence). CDR3 in amino acids: CASSYRGAGRGEQYF. In DNA form, the CDR3 reads TGTGCCAGCAGCTACCGAGGGGCAGGGAGAGGCGAGCAGTACTTC.

The sample holds many counts of this clonotype. This sequence joins TRBV9 and TRBJ1-5; D call uncertain. V shed 0 bases and J shed 4 bases, with 5 bases lying between them. The CDR3 has 13 amino acids. The germline V gene has CDR1 SGDLS and CDR2 YYNGEE. The CDR3 here is CASSVAGNQPQHF. The DNA of the CDR3 is TGTGCCAGCAGCGTAGCTGGGAATCAGCCCCAGCATTTT.